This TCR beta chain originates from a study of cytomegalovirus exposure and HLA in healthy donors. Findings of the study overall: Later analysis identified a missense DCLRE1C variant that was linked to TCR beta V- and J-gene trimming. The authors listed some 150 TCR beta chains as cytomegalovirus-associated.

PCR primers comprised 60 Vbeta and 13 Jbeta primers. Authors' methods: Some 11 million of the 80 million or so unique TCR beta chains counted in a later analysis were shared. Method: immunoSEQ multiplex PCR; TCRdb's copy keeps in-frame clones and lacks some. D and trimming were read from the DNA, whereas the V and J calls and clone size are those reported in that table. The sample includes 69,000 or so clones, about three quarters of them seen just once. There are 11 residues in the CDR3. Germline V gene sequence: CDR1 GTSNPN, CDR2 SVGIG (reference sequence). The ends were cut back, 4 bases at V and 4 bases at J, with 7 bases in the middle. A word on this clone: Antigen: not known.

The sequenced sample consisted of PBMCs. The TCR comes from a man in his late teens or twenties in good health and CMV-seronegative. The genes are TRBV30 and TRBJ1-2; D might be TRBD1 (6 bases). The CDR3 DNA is TGTGCCTGGAAAGGGGGCTATGGCTACACCTTC. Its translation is CAWKGGYGYTF.